Shown below are 28 T cell receptor beta chains from a single sample sequenced in a study of blood T cell repertoires in COVID-19. Clones were read by immunoSEQ multiplex PCR, and TCRdb kept only the in-frame ones, dropping some. The sample lists around 260,000 clones, approximately 87% occurring once. The sample was peripheral blood. All receptors derive from a woman between 45 and 65 years old with acute or convalescent COVID-19.

This clone was detected a few times. In nucleotides, the CDR3 is TGTGCCAGCAGCTCGAGCGGGAGCACAGATACGCAGTATTTT. Residues: CASSSSGSTDTQYF. This chain uses TRBV7-3 with TRBJ2-3, with D perhaps matching TRBD2 (6 bases). The CDR3 is 14 amino acids. CDR1 is SGHTA, CDR2 FQGTGA, per germline. With 4 bases removed from V and 0 bases from J, the gap between germline ends came to 8 bases.

This clone turned up a few times. This chain links TRBV7-9 with TRBJ1-2, with D unresolved. Germline loops: CDR1 SEHNR, CDR2 FQNEAQ (reference sequence). Trimming shortened V by 0 bases and J by 8 bases, and 13 bases separated the two germline ends. The CDR3 length is 14 residues. This CDR3 is CASSLAGWAPGYTF. The CDR3 nucleotides read TGTGCCAGCAGCTTAGCGGGCTGGGCTCCAGGCTACACCTTC.

The chain carries TRBV7-9 and TRBJ2-7; 8 positions match TRBD1. Germline V lookup: CDR1 SEHNR, CDR2 FQNEAQ (reference sequence). The CDR3 extends over 16 amino acids. Germline trimming cut 6 bases from V and 2 bases from J; bases unmatched to any gene: 12. The CDR3 here is CASSVTDRARTYEQYF. CDR3 DNA sequence: TGTGCCAGCAGTGTTACGGACAGGGCCAGAACCTACGAGCAGTACTTC.

V and J are TRBV6-2 or TRBV6-3 and TRBJ2-1; possibly TRBD2 for D (5 bases). With 2 bases removed from V and 10 bases from J, the gap between germline ends came to 15 bases. This CDR3 is 14 amino acids long. Per germline, CDR1 MNHEY and CDR2 SVGEGT. The CDR3 protein is CASSYVGVVGEQFF. In DNA form, the CDR3 reads TGTGCCAGCAGTTACGTGGGAGTGGTGGGGGAGCAGTTCTTC.

This chain joins TRBV30 and TRBJ1-6; 9 positions agree with TRBD1. CDR3 length: 20 amino acids. Per the germline V gene, CDR1 is GTSNPN and CDR2 is SVGIG (reference sequence). V trimming: 4 bases; J trimming: 0 bases; junction bases outside the gene matches: 16. As DNA, the CDR3 is TGTGCCTGGAACCAACCCCCCCGGACAGGGGCTAGCTCCTATAATTCACCCCTCCACTTT. Translation gives CAWNQPPRTGASSYNSPLHF.

J is TRBJ1-5 and V is TRBV3-1 (or the pseudogene TRBV3-2); D is unclear. Trimming cost V 2 bases and J 0 bases, with 11 bases left between them. The CDR3 runs to 16 residues. In germline, CDR1 is LGHDT, CDR2 YNNKEL (reference sequence). The DNA of the CDR3 is TGTGCCAGCAGCCAATGGACGGGGTATAGCAATCAGCCCCAGCATTTT. As protein: CASSQWTGYSNQPQHF.

This chain joins TRBV27 and TRBJ1-5, with TRBD1 identical over 9 bases. Germline V gives CDR1 MNHEY, CDR2 SMNVEV (reference sequence). The V segment lost 2 bases and the J segment 4 bases; nucleotides outside the gene matches: 12. The CDR3 runs to 18 residues. CDR3 DNA: TGTGCCAGCAGTTTAGCGAGGACCGGGACAGGGTATAATCAGCCCCAGCATTTT. Translating it yields CASSLARTGTGYNQPQHF.

This clone qualifies as large. The rearrangement joins TRBV7-3 to TRBJ2-1, with 10 bases fitting TRBD1. The CDR3 is 15 amino acids. The germline CDR1 and CDR2 sequences are SGHTA and FQGTGA. The J segment lost 8 bases and the V segment lost 5 bases, leaving 9 bases of the junction unmatched. DNA for the CDR3: TGTGCCAGCAGCCAAGGGACAGGGGAAGGGTATGAGCAGTTCTTC. The encoded protein is CASSQGTGEGYEQFF.

The genes are TRBV6-1 and TRBJ1-2; weak D call: TRBD1 (5 bases). The germline gives CDR1 MNHNS, CDR2 SASEGT. The V and J ends lost 0 bases and 2 bases respectively, with 10 bases between them. The CDR3 is 15 amino acids. The CDR3 is CASSEAMTENYGYTF. CDR3 sequence (DNA): TGTGCCAGCAGTGAAGCTATGACAGAGAACTATGGCTACACCTTC.

At least ten counts were recorded for this clone. In DNA, the CDR3 is TGTGCCAGCAGCCAAGAGGATGGACAGGGGATCTATGGCTACACCTTC. It encodes CASSQEDGQGIYGYTF. The rearrangement joins TRBV4-2 to TRBJ1-2, with TRBD1 matching 9 bases. J gave up 4 bases and V 0 bases, and 6 bases lay outside the gene matches. The CDR3 runs to 16 residues. Germline CDR1 reads LGHNA; CDR2 reads YNFKEQ.

The V gene is TRBV2, the J gene TRBJ1-2; TRBD1 matches at 10 bases. The CDR3 has 14 residues. The V gene end was trimmed by 8 bases and the J gene end by 6 bases; junction bases not matched to a gene: 9. Germline V gene sequence: CDR1 SNHLY, CDR2 FYNNEI. The CDR3 loop reads CASELDRGLNGYTF. The CDR3 DNA is TGTGCCAGCGAGTTAGACAGGGGGCTTAATGGCTACACCTTC.

V is TRBV6-5 and J is TRBJ2-1; 8 bases agree with TRBD2. Germline CDR1 and CDR2: MNHEY and SVGAGI. This CDR3 region has 14 residues. The V gene end was trimmed by 6 bases and the J gene end by 8 bases; junction bases not matched to a gene: 9. CDR3 nucleotide sequence: TGTGCCAGCAGCCCCACGGGAGGGCCCTATGAGCAGTTCTTC. Encoded protein: CASSPTGGPYEQFF.

This rearrangement joins TRBV27 to TRBJ2-7; TRBD1 agrees at 10 bases. Germline CDR1 reads MNHEY; CDR2 reads SMNVEV (reference sequence). This CDR3 spans 16 amino acids. The J segment lost 3 bases and the V segment lost 6 bases, leaving 11 bases of the junction unmatched. The CDR3 coding sequence is TGTGCCAGCAGACTAAGGGAGAGGACAGGGGGCTACGAGCAGTACTTC. Protein sequence: CASRLRERTGGYEQYF.

The rearrangement joins TRBV5-1 to TRBJ1-1; TRBD1 matches 8 bases. V dropped 4 bases and J dropped 5; count of bases not matched to a gene: 7. CDR1 and CDR2 from the germline V gene are SGHRS and YFSETQ. The CDR3 totals 14 residues. CDR3 DNA sequence: TGCGCCAGCAGCACGGGACAGGTCCCTACTGAAGCTTTCTTT. Amino acids: CASSTGQVPTEAFF. Together with reference TRBV5-1 and TRBJ1-1, the CDR3 gives the full variable domain: KAGVTQTPRYLIKTRGQQVTLSCSPISGHRSVSWYQQTPGQGLQFLFEYFSETQRNKGNFPGRFSGRQFSNSRSEMNVSTLELGDSALYLCASSTGQVPTEAFFGQGTRLTVV.

This chain connects TRBV29-1 to TRBJ2-1, with a tentative D call TRBD2 (6 bases). V was trimmed by 7 bases and J by 4 bases, leaving 20 bases between them. CDR1 and CDR2 from the germline V gene are SQVTM and ANQGSEA. This CDR3 has 15 residues. CDR3 amino acids: CSAGLSGMGYNEQFF. The CDR3 DNA is TGCAGCGCCGGACTATCCGGAATGGGTTACAATGAGCAGTTCTTC.

The V and J genes are TRBV28 and TRBJ1-1, with 9 bases fitting TRBD1. With V trimmed by 5 bases and J by 4 bases, 8 bases remained unmatched. Germline CDR1 reads MDHEN; CDR2 reads SYDVKM. The CDR3 loop spans 15 amino acids. The CDR3 DNA follows: TGTGCCAGCAGTCAACTACAGGGGGCGCGCACTGAAGCTTTCTTT. Its protein is CASSQLQGARTEAFF.

The chain has TRBV30 and TRBJ2-7, with 8 bases lining up with TRBD1. J lost 5 bases, V lost 3 bases, and 18 bases had no gene match. Germline values: CDR1 GTSNPN, CDR2 SVGIG (reference sequence). The CDR3 has 17 amino acids. The CDR3 sequence is CAWRRGYRRTGRHEQYF. The DNA of the CDR3 is TGTGCCTGGAGGAGGGGTTATCGCAGGACAGGGCGACACGAGCAGTACTTC.

The rearrangement uses TRBV7-2 and TRBJ2-2; 9 nucleotides line up with TRBD2. The CDR3 runs to 17 residues. V lost 1 base to trimming and J lost 5 bases; unmatched junction nucleotides: 8. CDR1 and CDR2 from the germline V gene are SGHTA and FQGNSA. The CDR3 sequence: CASSLVPGLAETGELFF. The CDR3 DNA follows: TGTGCCAGCAGCTTAGTCCCGGGACTAGCAGAAACCGGGGAGCTGTTTTTT. Full variable domain (rest looked up from reference TRBV7-2 and TRBJ2-2): GAGVSQSPSNKVTEKGKDVELRCDPISGHTALYWYRQSLGQGLEFLIYFQGNSAPDKSGLPSDRFSAERTGGSVSTLTIQRTQQEDSAVYLCASSLVPGLAETGELFFGEGSRLTVL.

The chain uses TRBV5-5 and TRBJ1-5; D is perhaps TRBD1 (6 bases). CDR3 length: 15 amino acids. Germline loops: CDR1 SGHKS, CDR2 YYEKEE (reference sequence). Trimming shortened V by 4 bases and J by 3 bases, and 14 bases separated the two germline ends. CDR3 bases: TGTGCCAGCAGCGCAACAGGGTTTCCCAATCAGCCCCAGCATTTT. Its translation: CASSATGFPNQPQHF.

The chain employs TRBV29-1 and TRBJ2-7; the match to TRBD2 covers 7 bases. V lost 7 bases and J lost 0; bases outside the gene matches: 9. Germline V gene data show CDR1 as SQVTM and CDR2 as ANQGSEA. There are 14 residues in the CDR3. Here the CDR3 DNA reads TGCAGCGCCGGACGAGCGGGGAGCTCCTACGAGCAGTACTTC. It is translated as CSAGRAGSSYEQYF.

The chain is built from TRBV5-1 and TRBJ2-3, with 10 bases identical to TRBD2. With V trimmed by 5 bases and J by 4 bases, 4 bases remained unmatched. The CDR3 contains 14 residues. Germline-derived CDR1 and CDR2 are SGHRS and YFSETQ. This chain's CDR3 is CASRAGTSADTQYF. Here the CDR3 DNA reads TGCGCCAGCAGGGCCGGGACTAGCGCAGATACGCAGTATTTT.

The V and J genes are TRBV6-2 or TRBV6-3 and TRBJ1-2; no clear D gene. The CDR3 contains 15 residues. CDR1 MNHEY and CDR2 SVGEGT come from the germline V gene. With 3 bases removed from V and 0 bases from J, the gap between germline ends came to 11 bases. The CDR3 DNA is TGTGCCAGCAGTTATCAGGTTTCCTCTAACTATGGCTACACCTTC. Its translation: CASSYQVSSNYGYTF.

This rearrangement joins TRBV15 to TRBJ2-4; 7 nucleotides align to TRBD1. CDR3 length equals 19 residues. Losses at the gene ends were 2 bases for V and 3 bases for J; bases not matched to a gene: 16. Per the germline V gene, CDR1 is LNHNV and CDR2 is YYDKDF (reference sequence). This CDR3 is CATSRYLGGSTGHKNIQYF. In nucleotides, the CDR3 is TGTGCCACCAGCAGATATCTCGGCGGATCGACAGGGCACAAAAACATTCAGTACTTC.

The sample holds a few counts of this clone. This sequence joins TRBV19 and TRBJ2-1; TRBD2 aligns across 8 bases. Per the germline V gene, CDR1 is LNHDA and CDR2 is SQIVND (reference sequence). The CDR3 runs 15 residues. V shed 3 bases, J shed 5 bases, and the junction held 6 bases outside the gene matches. The CDR3 sequence: CASSIGAGDNNEQFF. CDR3 DNA: TGTGCCAGTAGTATCGGAGCGGGAGATAACAATGAGCAGTTCTTC.

CDR3: CASSQDRLYEQYF. The CDR3 nucleotides read TGCGCCAGCAGCCAAGACAGGTTATACGAGCAGTACTTC. The rearrangement joins TRBV4-3 to TRBJ2-7; D not resolved. The CDR3 runs to 13 residues. V dropped 0 bases and J dropped 4 bases, with 7 bases sitting between them. CDR1 is LGHNA, CDR2 YSLEER, per germline.

The CDR3 coding sequence is TGTGCCAGCAGCGGTAGCGGTGTCGATACGCAGTATTTT. It encodes CASSGSGVDTQYF. This chain connects TRBV9 to TRBJ2-3; D may be TRBD2 (6 bases). The CDR3 contains 13 residues. V gave up 3 bases and J gave up 6 bases, with 11 bases separating them. Per the germline V gene, CDR1 is SGDLS and CDR2 is YYNGEE. The full variable domain, in which reference TRBV9 and TRBJ2-3 provide the parts outside the CDR3, is DSGVTQTPKHLITATGQRVTLRCSPRSGDLSVYWYQQSLDQGLQFLIQYYNGEERAKGNILERFSAQQFPDLHSELNLSSLELGDSALYFCASSGSGVDTQYFGPGTRLTVL.

V is TRBV27 and J is TRBJ2-5, with TRBD1 matching 11 bases. CDR1 is MNHEY and CDR2 is SMNVEV in the germline V gene (reference sequence). The CDR3 is 15 amino acids. V shed 5 bases, J shed 5 bases, and the junction held 7 bases outside the gene matches. This chain's CDR3 is CASSPRDRGMETQYF. CDR3 bases: TGTGCCAGCAGTCCCCGGGACAGGGGGATGGAGACCCAGTACTTC.

The rearrangement joins TRBV6-5 to TRBJ2-7; 9 bases are a match to TRBD1. CDR1 and CDR2 from the germline V gene are MNHEY and SVGAGI. V was pared by 2 bases and J by 4 bases, with 3 bases of the junction left unmatched. The CDR3 length is 14 residues. CDR3 sequence: CASSYDRGDYEQYF. Here the CDR3 DNA reads TGTGCCAGCAGTTACGACAGGGGGGATTACGAGCAGTACTTC.